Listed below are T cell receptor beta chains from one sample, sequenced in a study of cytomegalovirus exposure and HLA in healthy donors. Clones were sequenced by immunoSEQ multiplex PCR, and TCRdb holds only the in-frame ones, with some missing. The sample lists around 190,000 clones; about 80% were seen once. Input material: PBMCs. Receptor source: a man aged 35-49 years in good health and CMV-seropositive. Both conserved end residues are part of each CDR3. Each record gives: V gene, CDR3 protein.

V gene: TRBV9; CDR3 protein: CASKTSGGQEGTGELFF
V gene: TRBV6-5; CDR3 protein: CASSYSSGIFYGYTF
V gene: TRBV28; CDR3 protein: CASSIDRSGCGYTF
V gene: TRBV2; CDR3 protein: CASSEAPGQGRNEQFF
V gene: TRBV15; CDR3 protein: CATSRDYQALGDTEAFF
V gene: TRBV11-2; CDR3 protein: CASRRTSGDYEQYF
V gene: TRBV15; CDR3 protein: CATSRKAGSTDTQYF
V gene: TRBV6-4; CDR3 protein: CASSPQGTRYTDTQYF
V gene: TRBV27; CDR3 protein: CASRRDRAYEQYF
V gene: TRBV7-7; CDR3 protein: CASSSGGPDTQYF
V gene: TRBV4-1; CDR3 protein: CASSQTSGSDNEQFF
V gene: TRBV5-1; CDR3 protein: CASSSRGLMADTQYF
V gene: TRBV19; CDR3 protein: CASSIGPRQGVYNEQFF
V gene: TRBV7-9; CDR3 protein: CASSPSPGTGDYGYTF
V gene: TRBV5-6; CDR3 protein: CASSLVRRTTNEQFF
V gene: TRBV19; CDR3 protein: CASSSLADANTGELFF
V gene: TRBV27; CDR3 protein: CATGWYEQFF
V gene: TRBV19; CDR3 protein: CASSTSGQGYEQYF
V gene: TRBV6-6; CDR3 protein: CASSYAPGSTEAFF
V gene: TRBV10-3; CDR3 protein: CAISDLTGGVNYGYTF
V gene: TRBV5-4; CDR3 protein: CASSLPVGAVVNTEAFF
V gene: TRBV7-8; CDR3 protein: CASSSHLGLAYEQYF
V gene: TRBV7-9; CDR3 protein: CASSPGTANTEAFF
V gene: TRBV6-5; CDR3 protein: CASRPSSGWYEQYF
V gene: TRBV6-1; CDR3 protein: CASSVRTLTSGQSSYEQYF
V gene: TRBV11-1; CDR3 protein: CASSAGTGNEKLFF
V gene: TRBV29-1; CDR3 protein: CSVTPPGGYTF
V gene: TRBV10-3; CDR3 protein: CAISVTREGEQYF
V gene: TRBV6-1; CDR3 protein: CATRQGEVGQYF
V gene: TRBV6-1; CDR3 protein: CASRDRAYYEQYF
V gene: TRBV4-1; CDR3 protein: CASSQESGGQETQYF
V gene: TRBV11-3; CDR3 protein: CASSPHIRGEKLFF
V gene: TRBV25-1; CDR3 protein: CASSSRSYNSPLHF
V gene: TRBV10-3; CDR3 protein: CAISAGGDQPQHF
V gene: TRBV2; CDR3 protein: CASSEWGGTDTQYF
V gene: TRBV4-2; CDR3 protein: CASSSPGTGDRNEQFF
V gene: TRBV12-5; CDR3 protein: CASGLFGTTRDEQFF
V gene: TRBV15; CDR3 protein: CATSRGAGLLSSFSTDTQYF
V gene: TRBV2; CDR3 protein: CASSRGLADYTGELFF
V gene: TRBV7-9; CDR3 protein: CASSLGTGVNSPLHF
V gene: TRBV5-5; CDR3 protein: CASSLAEGAGVNQPQHF
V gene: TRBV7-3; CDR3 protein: CASSLRAGTGNTGELFF
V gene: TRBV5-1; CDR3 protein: CASSSETDTQYF
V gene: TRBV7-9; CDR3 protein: CASSTAGGNEQYF
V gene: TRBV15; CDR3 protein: CATSRVGGSGRPNNEQFF
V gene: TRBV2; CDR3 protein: CASEWAGNTEAFF
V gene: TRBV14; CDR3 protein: CASSPRDRNTEAFF
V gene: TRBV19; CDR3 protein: CASSTDRLNSYEQYF
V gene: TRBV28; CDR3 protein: CASSSPVYGYTF
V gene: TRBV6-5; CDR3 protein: CASSITGQGGYEQYF
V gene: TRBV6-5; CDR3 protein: CASRDSNTDTQYF
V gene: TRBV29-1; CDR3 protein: CSVGQRINYGYTF
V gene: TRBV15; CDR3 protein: CATSRDVDSSYEQYF
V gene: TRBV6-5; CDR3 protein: CASSDPDRADGYTF
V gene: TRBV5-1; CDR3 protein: CASSWMPGNDGYTF
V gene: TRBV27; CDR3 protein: CASSPGGQGGGNIQYF
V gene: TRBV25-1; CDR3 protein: CASSGNNRGQETQYF
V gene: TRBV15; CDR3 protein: CATSRDLAGDSGNTIYF